This T cell receptor (beta chain) was recorded in a study of vaccination and CD4 T cells after COVID-19. Germline trimming cut 3 bases from V and 4 bases from J; bases unmatched to any gene: 6. CDR1 is MDHEN and CDR2 is SYDVKM in the germline V gene. This CDR3 has 16 amino acids. The assay that was used to sequence DNA from cultured CD4+ T cells was the Oncomine TCR Beta short-read assay. Each CDR3 protein is one row after TCRdb ran MiXCR on the PCR reads. The data show 15,000 to 20,000 distinct CDR3 sequences, over 65% seen once. To note about this clonotype: As yet, its antigen is unknown.

As to treatment: roughly nine-day PBMC culture with coronavirus spike peptide pools or control peptides (ViraFEST assay). Peptide pool stimulation in ViraFEST expanded antigen-specific T cells, whose TCRs were then sequenced. Sequenced material: CD4+ T cells from blood, cultured in vitro. V and J are TRBV28 and TRBJ2-1; the match to TRBD2 covers 10 bases. The sequence was collected from a human donor who had recovered from COVID-19. DNA of the CDR3: TGTGCCAGCAGTTTCGGGCTAGCGGGAGTTTACAATGAGCAGTTCTTC. It is translated as CASSFGLAGVYNEQFF.